These 26 T cell receptor beta chains were all obtained from the same sample, sequenced in a study of T cells after yellow fever vaccination. Each CDR3 protein gets one entry after TCRdb re-called the 5' RACE reads with MiXCR. The table shows 170,000 or so distinct CDR3 sequences, with 9.3% occurring only once. This specimen was CD8+ T cells sorted from PBMCs, taken 45 days after the yellow fever booster vaccination. These receptors were taken from a man aged 18-30 years who received the YFV17D yellow fever vaccine.

The chain couples TRBV6-2 or TRBV6-3 to TRBJ1-1; no clear D. The ends were cut back, 7 bases at V and 5 bases at J, with 11 bases in the middle. The CDR3 loop spans 12 amino acids. From germline, CDR1 is MNHEY and CDR2 SVGEGT. The CDR3 is CASTADKTEAFF. CDR3 DNA sequence: TGTGCCAGCACTGCCGACAAGACTGAAGCTTTCTTT.

Ten or more counts support this clonotype. This chain connects TRBV6-2 or TRBV6-3 to TRBJ1-1; 8 bases are shared with TRBD1. The J segment lost 4 bases and the V segment lost 4 bases, leaving 8 bases of the junction unmatched. The CDR3 covers 15 residues. Germline CDR1 and CDR2: MNHEY and SVGEGT. CDR3 sequence: CASSFGQGWVTEAFF. In nucleotides, the CDR3 is TGTGCCAGCAGTTTTGGACAGGGATGGGTCACTGAAGCTTTCTTT.

The DNA of the CDR3 is TGTGCCAGCAGCTTTACACGACCCATCAATGAGCAGTTCTTC. Amino acid sequence: CASSFTRPINEQFF. The rearrangement joins TRBV7-2 to TRBJ2-1; D unresolved. Germline values: CDR1 SGHTA, CDR2 FQGNSA. Trimming took off 3 bases at V and 6 bases at J, with 12 bases between the two ends. The CDR3 has 14 residues.

The rearrangement joins TRBV5-1 to TRBJ2-3; D unresolved. Trimming took off 4 bases at V and 2 bases at J, with 14 bases between the two ends. The germline V gene has CDR1 SGHRS and CDR2 YFSETQ. This CDR3 comprises 15 residues. CDR3 sequence reads: CASSHVGTSTDTQYF. The CDR3 nucleotides read TGCGCCAGCAGCCATGTGGGAACGTCCACAGATACGCAGTATTTT.

V and J are TRBV4-1 and TRBJ2-3; D gene uncertain. Looked up from germline, CDR1 is MGHRA and CDR2 is YSYEKL. The V end lost 0 bases, the J end lost 2 bases, and 21 bases lay between the germline ends. The CDR3 has 19 amino acids. The CDR3 nucleotides are TGCGCCAGCAGCCAAGAACAGCCCGCCGAAACCGCCCTCACAGATACGCAGTATTTT. As protein: CASSQEQPAETALTDTQYF.

This clonotype was detected only a few times. CDR3 region: CASSVRAVSGANVLTF. The CDR3 DNA follows: TGTGCCAGCAGCGTCAGGGCAGTTTCTGGGGCCAACGTCCTGACTTTC. The rearrangement links TRBV9 to TRBJ2-6; weak D call: TRBD1 (5 bases). The V end was cut by 2 bases, the J end by 1 base, with 10 bases between. This CDR3 spans 16 amino acids. Germline loops: CDR1 SGDLS, CDR2 YYNGEE. Based on the CDR3 plus reference TRBV9 and TRBJ2-6, the full variable domain is DSGVTQTPKHLITATGQRVTLRCSPRSGDLSVYWYQQSLDQGLQFLIQYYNGEERAKGNILERFSAQQFPDLHSELNLSSLELGDSALYFCASSVRAVSGANVLTFGAGSRLTVL.

J is TRBJ2-6 and V is TRBV6-2 or TRBV6-3; maybe TRBD2 (6 bases). The CDR3 is made up of 17 amino acids. Germline CDR1 reads MNHEY; CDR2 reads SVGEGT. V shed 1 base and J shed 0 bases, with 10 bases lying between them. As DNA, the CDR3 is TGTGCCAGCAGTTACTGGGACTCAATCTCTGGGGCCAACGTCCTGACTTTC. Its protein is CASSYWDSISGANVLTF.

The gene calls are TRBV13 and TRBJ1-6, with 7 bases lining up with TRBD1. The CDR3 contains 14 residues. In germline, CDR1 is PRHDT, CDR2 FYEKMQ (reference sequence). The V and J ends lost 6 bases and 6 bases, in that order; junction bases with no gene match: 5. The DNA of the CDR3 is TGTGCCAGCAGTTTGGGACAGCCTAATTCACCCCTCCACTTT. This encodes CASSLGQPNSPLHF. Full variable domain (missing parts from reference TRBV13 and TRBJ1-6): AAGVIQSPRHLIKEKRETATLKCYPIPRHDTVYWYQQGPGQDPQFLISFYEKMQSDKGSIPDRFSAQQFSDYHSELNMSSLELGDSALYFCASSLGQPNSPLHFGNGTRLTVT.

This rearrangement joins TRBV6-2 or TRBV6-3 to TRBJ1-1, with 10 bases identical to TRBD1. Germline trimming cut 2 bases from V and 5 bases from J; bases unmatched to any gene: 5. Germline values: CDR1 MNHEY, CDR2 SVGEGT. The CDR3 length is 15 residues. CDR3 in amino acids: CASSYGDRGRTEAFF. The CDR3 DNA reads as TGTGCCAGCAGTTACGGTGACAGGGGGCGGACTGAAGCTTTCTTT.

In this sample, this clonotype turned up many times. V usage is TRBV7-9 and J usage is TRBJ2-1, with D perhaps given as TRBD1 or TRBD2 (5 bases each). V was clipped by 5 bases and J by 8 bases, with 16 bases between them. The CDR3 contains 14 residues. Germline assignment: CDR1 SEHNR and CDR2 FQNEAQ (reference sequence). The CDR3 nucleotides read TGTGCCAGCAGCAACGGCAGGGCCGGGGATGAGCAGTTCTTC. As protein: CASSNGRAGDEQFF.

V usage is TRBV29-1 and J usage is TRBJ2-7; perhaps TRBD2 as D (7 bases). Germline V lookup: CDR1 SQVTM, CDR2 ANQGSEA. This CDR3 comprises 14 residues. V lost 3 bases and J 2 bases, leaving 14 bases between the germline ends. This CDR3 is CSVEWGGGTYEQYF. The CDR3 coding sequence is TGCAGCGTTGAGTGGGGAGGGGGTACCTACGAGCAGTACTTC.

This chain uses TRBV7-3 with TRBJ2-5; either TRBD1 or TRBD2 may supply D (6 bases each). Trimming took off 2 bases at V and 3 bases at J, with 13 bases between the two ends. Germline V gene sequence: CDR1 SGHTA, CDR2 FQGTGA. The CDR3 covers 15 residues. CDR3 bases: TGTGCCAGCAGCTTAGAGGGGGGAAGGAAAGAGACCCAGTACTTC. Translating it yields CASSLEGGRKETQYF.

The chain uses TRBV6-2 or TRBV6-3 and TRBJ1-5, with 9 bases lining up with TRBD1. This CDR3 spans 16 amino acids. Germline CDR1 is MNHEY and CDR2 is SVGEGT. The trim removed 0 bases at V and 4 bases at J, leaving 4 bases unmatched. The CDR3 DNA reads TGTGCCAGCAGTTACTCGCCGGGACAGGGAAATCAGCCCCAGCATTTT. This encodes CASSYSPGQGNQPQHF.

The chain employs TRBV6-2 or TRBV6-3 and TRBJ2-3; 9 bases match TRBD2. Looked up from germline, CDR1 is MNHEY and CDR2 is SVGEGT. CDR3 length: 17 residues. J was trimmed by 0 bases and V by 4 bases; bases with no gene match: 8. The CDR3 coding sequence is TGTGCCAGCAGTTCCCTTAGCGGGGGTATCAGCACAGATACGCAGTATTTT. It translates to CASSSLSGGISTDTQYF.

CDR3 in amino acids: CASSPRQGAKNEQFF. CDR3 nucleotide sequence: TGCGCCAGCAGCCCCCGACAGGGGGCGAAAAATGAGCAGTTCTTC. V is TRBV4-1 and J is TRBJ2-1; 10 positions agree with TRBD1. The V gene's germline CDR1 is MGHRA and CDR2 YSYEKL. The CDR3 extends over 15 amino acids. The V and J ends lost 4 bases and 7 bases, in that order; junction bases with no gene match: 7.

In this sample, this clonotype turned up a few times. This chain links TRBV20-1 with TRBJ1-5, with D possibly being TRBD1 (6 bases). Trimming took off 5 bases at V and 7 bases at J, with 21 bases between the two ends. This CDR3 contains 15 residues. Germline lookup yields CDR1 DFQATT and CDR2 SNEGSKA (reference sequence). The CDR3 here is CSAGDGPRGDQPQHF. Written as DNA, the CDR3 is TGCAGTGCTGGGGATGGACCAAGGGGGGACCAGCCCCAGCATTTT.

In this sample, this clonotype turned up a few times. The chain carries TRBV4-1 and TRBJ2-1; 7 nucleotides line up with TRBD2. J lost 7 bases, V lost 1 base, and 4 bases had no gene match. CDR3 length: 14 amino acids. Germline values: CDR1 MGHRA, CDR2 YSYEKL. The CDR3 here is CASSQVGGSNEQFF. The CDR3 region has the DNA TGCGCCAGCAGCCAAGTGGGAGGGTCAAATGAGCAGTTCTTC.

This chain links TRBV25-1 with TRBJ2-7; tentatively, D is TRBD2 (5 bases). The germline V gene encodes CDR1 MGHDK and CDR2 SYGVNS. CDR3 length equals 13 residues. V was cut by 2 bases and J by 11 bases, with 16 bases left in between. The CDR3 sequence: CASSERVPTREYF. For the CDR3, the DNA is TGTGCCAGCAGTGAAAGGGTTCCAACGAGGGAGTACTTC.

This sequence joins TRBV12-3 or TRBV12-4 and TRBJ2-5, with TRBD1 matching 7 bases. V was clipped by 5 bases and J by 1 base; unmatched bases: 4. The CDR3 is 14 amino acids. In DNA form, the CDR3 reads TGTGCCAGCAGTCGAACAGGGGTCCAAGAGACCCAGTACTTC. Encoded protein: CASSRTGVQETQYF.

This clonotype was recorded at least ten times. This chain links TRBV6-2 or TRBV6-3 with TRBJ2-4; 9 bases agree with TRBD1. J gave up 0 bases and V 2 bases, and 8 bases lay outside the gene matches. Germline V gene sequence: CDR1 MNHEY, CDR2 SVGEGT. The CDR3 extends over 18 amino acids. CDR3 coding DNA: TGTGCCAGCAGTTACGTCCCGGGACAGGGTCTAGCCAAAAACATTCAGTACTTC. Translated, it gives CASSYVPGQGLAKNIQYF.

The sample holds a few counts of this clonotype. V and J are TRBV18 and TRBJ2-5, with 9 bases lining up with TRBD2. This CDR3 has 18 residues. V gave up 1 base and J gave up 6 bases; unmatched junction bases: 15. CDR1 and CDR2 (germline): KGHSH, LQKENI. The CDR3 reads CASSPHRRGGTRPKTQYF. In DNA form, the CDR3 reads TGTGCCAGCTCACCACACCGGCGGGGGGGCACTAGGCCGAAGACCCAGTACTTC.

This clonotype was counted a few times. The CDR3 bases are TGTGCCAGCAGCTTCCAGACAGGGCGGGACACTGAAGCTTTCTTT. Translation gives CASSFQTGRDTEAFF. V is TRBV7-9 and J is TRBJ1-1; 7 bases agree with TRBD1. CDR3 length: 15 residues. Germline loops: CDR1 SEHNR, CDR2 FQNEAQ (reference sequence). The ends lost 3 bases at V and 3 bases at J; junction bases unmatched: 7.

This rearrangement joins TRBV30 to TRBJ2-7; D uncertain. CDR3 length equals 13 residues. V was pared by 4 bases and J by 1 base, with 11 bases between. The V gene's germline CDR1 is GTSNPN and CDR2 SVGIG (reference sequence). The CDR3 DNA reads as TGTGCCTGGAATAGCCTGGCGTCCTACGAGCAGTACTTC. Translating it yields CAWNSLASYEQYF.

The chain combines TRBV19 with TRBJ2-3; D gene uncertain. CDR3 length: 16 residues. Germline CDR1 LNHDA, CDR2 SQIVND (reference sequence). V lost 6 bases to trimming and J lost 0 bases, with 16 bases between them. The CDR3 region is CASSAPLEASTDTQYF. The CDR3 coding sequence is TGTGCCAGTAGCGCTCCCTTAGAGGCTAGCACAGATACGCAGTATTTT.

This clonotype appeared a few times. CDR3 loop: CASSLLTGNPGNTIYF. In DNA form, the CDR3 reads TGTGCCAGCAGCCTGCTGACAGGGAACCCTGGAAACACCATATATTTT. This chain links TRBV14 with TRBJ1-3; 7 positions agree with TRBD1. Germline CDR1 SGHDN, CDR2 FVKESK. The junction had 8 bases not matched to a gene; V was cut back by 4 bases and J by 2 bases. This CDR3 has 16 residues.

This clonotype was detected only once. This chain joins TRBV18 and TRBJ2-7; TRBD1 matches 8 bases. CDR1 KGHSH and CDR2 LQKENI come from the germline V gene. The junction had 9 bases not matched to a gene; V was cut back by 3 bases and J by 5 bases. This CDR3 comprises 15 residues. The CDR3 spells CASSPKDQGANEQYF. The CDR3 nucleotides read TGTGCCAGCTCACCGAAAGACCAGGGGGCGAACGAGCAGTACTTC.